The 8 T cell receptor beta chains below were found in one sample sequenced in a study of cytomegalovirus exposure and HLA in healthy donors. PCR involved 60 Vbeta and 13 Jbeta primers. Using immunoSEQ multiplex PCR, the repertoire was profiled, and TCRdb retains in-frame clones only, with some absent. The table has around 80,000 clones, around a tenth seen once. Sequenced input: PBMCs. These receptors were obtained from a man between 60 and 70 years old in good health and CMV-seropositive.

This clone was counted only a few times. The rearrangement links TRBV9 to TRBJ2-3; 12 positions match TRBD2. V trimming: 1 base; J trimming: 1 base; junction bases outside the gene matches: 4. The germline gives CDR1 SGDLS, CDR2 YYNGEE. The CDR3 length is 17 residues. DNA for the CDR3: TGTGCCAGCAGCGTAAATGGACTAGCGGGACGCACAGATACGCAGTATTTT. Its translation is CASSVNGLAGRTDTQYF.

The rearrangement uses TRBV7-2 and TRBJ1-3, with 9 bases that match TRBD1. The germline CDR1 and CDR2 sequences are SGHTA and FQGNSA. This CDR3 spans 17 amino acids. V lost 5 bases and J lost 3; bases outside the gene matches: 11. The CDR3 is CASSLQTGGAIGNTIYF. The CDR3 coding sequence is TGTGCCAGCAGCCTACAAACAGGGGGCGCGATTGGAAACACCATATATTTT.

This chain links TRBV5-1 with TRBJ2-1; 10 nucleotides agree with TRBD2. The CDR3 runs 16 residues. Germline trimming cut 0 bases from V and 6 bases from J; bases unmatched to any gene: 6. Germline assignment: CDR1 SGHRS and CDR2 YFSETQ. The CDR3 nucleotides are TGCGCCAGCAGCTTGGTCTTTAGCGGGAGGCCCAATGAGCAGTTCTTC. This encodes CASSLVFSGRPNEQFF. Variable domain in full (rest from reference TRBV5-1 and TRBJ2-1): KAGVTQTPRYLIKTRGQQVTLSCSPISGHRSVSWYQQTPGQGLQFLFEYFSETQRNKGNFPGRFSGRQFSNSRSEMNVSTLELGDSALYLCASSLVFSGRPNEQFFGPGTRLTVL.

The rearrangement links TRBV11-2 to TRBJ1-4; D gene uncertain. Looked up from germline, CDR1 is SGHAT and CDR2 is FQNNGV. V was pared by 1 base and J by 0 bases, with 6 bases between. There are 15 residues in the CDR3. Here the CDR3 reads CASSLVGTTNEKLFF. For the CDR3, the DNA is TGTGCCAGCAGCTTAGTTGGCACAACTAATGAAAAACTGTTTTTT.

This clone was found many times. V gene TRBV18 combines with J gene TRBJ2-3; 8 bases line up with TRBD2. The CDR3 is 16 amino acids. V was clipped by 2 bases and J by 2 bases; unmatched bases: 6. Germline CDR1 KGHSH, CDR2 LQKENI. CDR3 in DNA: TGTGCCAGCTCACCAGGGATAGCGGGGATCACAGATACGCAGTATTTT. It specifies CASSPGIAGITDTQYF. The variable domain in full, completed from reference TRBV18 and TRBJ2-3, reads NAGVMQNPRHLVRRRGQEARLRCSPMKGHSHVYWYRQLPEEGLKFMVYLQKENIIDESGMPKERFSAEFPKEGPSILRIQQVVRGDSAAYFCASSPGIAGITDTQYFGPGTRLTVL.

Note on this clone: The CDR3 does not close with the conserved phenylalanine or tryptophan, likely indicating a read error. CDR3 region: CASSGARGQGYTL. The CDR3 bases are TGTGCCAGCAGTGGGGCCAGGGGGCAAGGCTACACCCTC. The rearrangement joins TRBV6-1 to TRBJ1-2; the match to TRBD1 covers 8 bases. Trimming took 4 bases from V and 8 from J; bases not matched to a gene: 6. This CDR3 is 13 amino acids long. The germline V gene has CDR1 MNHNS and CDR2 SASEGT.

The sample holds a few counts of this clone. V usage is TRBV6-6 and J usage is TRBJ2-7; perhaps TRBD1 as D (5 bases). V dropped 0 bases and J dropped 4 bases, with 7 bases sitting between them. This CDR3 is built from 13 residues. Germline CDR1 is MNHNY and CDR2 is SVGAGI (reference sequence). CDR3 DNA: TGTGCCAGCAGTTACTCAAGGGGTTACGAGCAGTACGTC. Translated: CASSYSRGYEQYV.

The chain combines TRBV11-2 with TRBJ1-2; 9 bases map to TRBD1. The CDR3 contains 15 residues. V was pared by 4 bases and J by 7 bases, with 10 bases of the junction left unmatched. The germline V gene encodes CDR1 SGHAT and CDR2 FQNNGV. The CDR3 DNA follows: TGTGCCAGCAGCTCCCAGGGGGGACAGGGCACTGGCTACACCTTC. Translated, it gives CASSSQGGQGTGYTF. Full variable domain (missing parts from reference TRBV11-2 and TRBJ1-2): EAGVAQSPRYKIIEKRQSVAFWCNPISGHATLYWYQQILGQGPKLLIQFQNNGVVDDSQLPKDRFSAERLKGVDSTLKIQPAKLEDSAVYLCASSSQGGQGTGYTFGSGTRLTVV.